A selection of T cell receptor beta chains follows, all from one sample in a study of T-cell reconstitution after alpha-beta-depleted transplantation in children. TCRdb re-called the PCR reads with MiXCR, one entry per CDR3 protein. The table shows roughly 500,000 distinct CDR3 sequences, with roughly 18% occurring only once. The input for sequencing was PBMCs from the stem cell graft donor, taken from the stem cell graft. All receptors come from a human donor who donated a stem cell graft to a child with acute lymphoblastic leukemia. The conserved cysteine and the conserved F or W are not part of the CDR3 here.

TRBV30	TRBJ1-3	AWIVISGNTIY
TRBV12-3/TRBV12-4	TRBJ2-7	ASSSRFDYEQY
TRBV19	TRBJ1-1	ASSINPGGAVETF
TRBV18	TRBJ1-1	ASSPPSTQNTEAF
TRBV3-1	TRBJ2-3	ASSQEPDSLLNTQY
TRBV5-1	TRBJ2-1	ASSLRGGLATYNEQF
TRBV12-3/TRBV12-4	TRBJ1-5	ASSRSGGRQPQH
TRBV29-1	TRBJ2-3	SVDDGASLADTQY
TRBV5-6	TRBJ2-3	ASSIGWADTQY
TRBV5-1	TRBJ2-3	ASSLASGLAGVGTDTQY
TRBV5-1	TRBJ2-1	ASSLRADEQF
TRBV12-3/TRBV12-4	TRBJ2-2	ASSLEVLSREGELF
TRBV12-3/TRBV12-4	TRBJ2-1	ASSPTLAGASEQF
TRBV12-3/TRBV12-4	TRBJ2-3	ASNDPGQGTDTQY
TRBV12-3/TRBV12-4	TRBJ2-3	ASILGQGTDTQY
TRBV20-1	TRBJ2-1	SATPRAVVYNEQF
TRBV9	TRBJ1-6	ASSRGDRGNSPLH
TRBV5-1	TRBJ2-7	ASSFGLAGGIDEQY
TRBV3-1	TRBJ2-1	ASSQDSGRLSSSYNEQF
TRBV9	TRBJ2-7	ASSVGRGGAQTYEQY
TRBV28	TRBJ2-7	ASSLTIQQGPFENEQY
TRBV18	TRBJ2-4	ASSPITGGSGNIQY
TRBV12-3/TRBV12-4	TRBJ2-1	ASSLAGTNEQF
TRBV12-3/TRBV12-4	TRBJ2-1	ASSLWTSGRGDEQF
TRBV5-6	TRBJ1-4	ASSLLGNEKLF
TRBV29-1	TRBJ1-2	SVGGNAGFNYGYT
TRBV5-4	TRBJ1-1	ASSLAGGPNTEAF
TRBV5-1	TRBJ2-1	ASSSLAVSSYNEQF
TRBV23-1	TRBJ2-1	ASSPRRQF
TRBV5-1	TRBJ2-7	ASMGTGSYEQY
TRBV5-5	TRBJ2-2	ASSLERGGTNTGELF
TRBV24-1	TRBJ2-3	ATSDYRANNYVDTQY
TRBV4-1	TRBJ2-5	ASSQDPPDGFQETQY
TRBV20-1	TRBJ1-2	SARKGGAGTRYGYT
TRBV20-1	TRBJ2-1	SARDRFGSSYNEQF
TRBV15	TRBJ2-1	ATSPRAVLYNEQF
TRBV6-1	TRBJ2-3	ASSTFGSRTDTQY